Shown below are 23 T cell receptor beta chains from a single sample sequenced in a study of CD8 T cells in Susac syndrome. With random hexamers, reverse transcription was performed on 0.5 to 1 ug of RNA. TCRdb called the immunoSEQ multiplex PCR reads again in MiXCR, with one record for every CDR3 protein. Of roughly 180,000 distinct CDR3 sequences in the sample, about 95% are singletons; the top ten hold 0.1%. Sequencing was performed on CD4+ T cells from PBMCs. These receptors came from a human donor in good health.

CDR3 loop: CASRGPPQNTIYF. Here the CDR3 DNA reads TGTGCCAGCAGGGGACCCCCACAAAACACCATATATTTT. This rearrangement joins TRBV27 to TRBJ1-3; maybe TRBD1 (5 bases). Germline V gene sequence: CDR1 MNHEY, CDR2 SMNVEV (reference sequence). Trimming took 6 bases from V and 6 from J, leaving 12 bases between them. The CDR3 is made up of 13 amino acids.

The J gene is TRBJ2-5, the V gene TRBV20-1, with 7 bases aligning to TRBD2. In germline, CDR1 is DFQATT, CDR2 SNEGSKA (reference sequence). The CDR3 is 14 residues long. V shed 6 bases, J shed 1 base, and the junction held 8 bases outside the gene matches. This CDR3 reads CSAGSGARQETQYF. CDR3 coding DNA: TGCAGTGCGGGAAGCGGGGCCCGCCAAGAGACCCAGTACTTC.

V and J are TRBV11-2 and TRBJ1-2; weak D call: TRBD1 (5 bases). V was cut by 4 bases and J by 8 bases, with 20 bases left in between. The CDR3 consists of 15 residues. Germline V gene lookup returns CDR1 SGHAT and CDR2 FQNNGV. The CDR3 is CASSSDWQGLRGYTF. CDR3 coding DNA: TGTGCCAGCAGCTCCGATTGGCAGGGATTAAGGGGCTACACCTTC.

This clonotype was recorded once. The rearrangement joins TRBV5-1 to TRBJ2-1; a possible D gene is TRBD2 (5 bases). Per the germline V gene, CDR1 is SGHRS and CDR2 is YFSETQ. The V end was cut by 2 bases, the J end by 7 bases, with 10 bases between. CDR3 length: 13 residues. The CDR3 loop is CASSLLVNNEQFF. In nucleotides, the CDR3 is TGCGCCAGCAGCTTACTAGTGAATAATGAGCAGTTCTTC.

The chain uses TRBV3-1 and TRBJ1-3; D is uncertain. Germline CDR1 is LGHDT and CDR2 is YNNKEL (reference sequence). The CDR3 extends over 16 amino acids. Trimming stripped 3 bases from V and 8 bases from J, with 20 bases between. The CDR3 DNA follows: TGTGCCAGCAGCCATTTCAGGACGGACCCTTATGACACCATATATTTT. It specifies CASSHFRTDPYDTIYF.

This clonotype was counted between two and nine times. This rearrangement joins TRBV20-1 to TRBJ1-1; the D is unclear. The CDR3 runs 13 residues. Germline assignment: CDR1 DFQATT and CDR2 SNEGSKA (reference sequence). Trimming removed 0 bases from V and 1 base from J, with 6 bases in between. The CDR3 loop reads CSARDGGNTEAFF. CDR3 DNA sequence: TGCAGTGCTAGAGATGGAGGGAACACTGAAGCTTTCTTT.

This chain connects TRBV18 to TRBJ1-1; 7 bases are shared with TRBD1. J was trimmed by 0 bases and V by 3 bases; bases with no gene match: 1. The CDR3 length is 14 residues. Germline V gene sequence: CDR1 KGHSH, CDR2 LQKENI. Here the CDR3 reads CASSPGQMNTEAFF. CDR3 DNA sequence: TGTGCCAGCTCACCGGGACAGATGAACACTGAAGCTTTCTTT.

This chain links TRBV4-2 with TRBJ2-1; 10 nucleotides agree with TRBD1. CDR3 length: 18 amino acids. Germline loops: CDR1 LGHNA, CDR2 YNFKEQ. V lost 0 bases and J lost 4; bases outside the gene matches: 9. Here the CDR3 DNA reads TGTGCCAGCAGCCAAGAAGGGGCCGGGACAGGGGATTACAATGAGCAGTTCTTC. It translates to CASSQEGAGTGDYNEQFF.

The table lists this clonotype with a count of one. One end of the junction is discordant with germline, which a read error may explain. The chain carries TRBV27 and TRBJ2-7; tentative D call: TRBD2 (6 bases). The CDR3 has 15 residues. Germline-derived CDR1 and CDR2 are MNHEY and SMNVEV (reference sequence). CDR3 DNA: TGTGCCAGCAGTGTATCCGGGACTCGAGCATACGAGCAGTACTTC. Translation: CASSVSGTRAYEQYF.

V gene TRBV2 combines with J gene TRBJ2-5; 8 nucleotides line up with TRBD1. The CDR3 contains 15 residues. The V segment lost 1 base and the J segment 5 bases; nucleotides outside the gene matches: 6. From germline, CDR1 is SNHLY and CDR2 FYNNEI. CDR3 sequence: CASSEGQGARETQYF. The CDR3 DNA is TGTGCCAGCAGTGAAGGGCAGGGGGCGAGGGAGACCCAGTACTTC.

The chain combines TRBV5-1 with TRBJ2-1; TRBD2 agrees at 14 bases. Germline loops: CDR1 SGHRS, CDR2 YFSETQ. The CDR3 is 17 residues long. Trimming took 4 bases from V and 7 from J; bases not matched to a gene: 10. DNA of the CDR3: TGCGCCAGCAGCGCGACTAGCGGGAGGGCCCAGGTGAATGAGCAGTTCTTC. Its translation is CASSATSGRAQVNEQFF.

The chain is built from TRBV29-1 and TRBJ2-7; weak D call: TRBD1 (6 bases). The CDR3 runs to 11 residues. V was trimmed by 4 bases and J by 5 bases, leaving 9 bases between them. Germline V lookup: CDR1 SQVTM, CDR2 ANQGSEA. The DNA for the CDR3 is TGCAGCGTTGGACAGGTCGACGAGCAGTACTTC. It specifies CSVGQVDEQYF.

V usage is TRBV24-1 and J usage is TRBJ2-1; D may be TRBD1 (6 bases). V was trimmed by 4 bases and J by 0 bases, leaving 12 bases between them. CDR1 is KGHDR, CDR2 SFDVKD, per germline. This CDR3 spans 16 amino acids. CDR3 nucleotides: TGTGCCACCAGTGACCCGGACAGTTCCTCCTACAATGAGCAGTTCTTC. Its translation is CATSDPDSSSYNEQFF.

The chain uses TRBV24-1 and TRBJ2-7; possible D gene TRBD2, 5 bases. V gave up 5 bases and J gave up 3 bases, with 10 bases separating them. Germline V lookup: CDR1 KGHDR, CDR2 SFDVKD. CDR3 length equals 13 residues. The CDR3 region is CATSATGYYEQYF. CDR3 DNA: TGTGCCACCAGTGCTACGGGATACTACGAGCAGTACTTC.

This chain uses TRBV12-3 or TRBV12-4 with TRBJ1-5; no definite D call. CDR3 length: 14 amino acids. The V end was cut by 3 bases, the J end by 5 bases, with 11 bases between. The CDR3 here is CASSLGKHDQPQHF. The CDR3 region has the DNA TGTGCCAGCAGTTTGGGGAAACATGATCAGCCCCAGCATTTT.

This clonotype was detected only a few times. The chain is built from TRBV29-1 and TRBJ2-7; 7 bases fit TRBD2. The germline V gene encodes CDR1 SQVTM and CDR2 ANQGSEA. The V and J ends lost 6 bases and 3 bases, in that order; junction bases with no gene match: 2. This CDR3 spans 11 amino acids. Here the CDR3 reads CSVRGDYEQYF. The CDR3 DNA reads as TGCAGCGTACGGGGGGACTACGAGCAGTACTTC.

The V call is TRBV11-2, the J call TRBJ2-1, with 7 bases identical to TRBD2. CDR1 and CDR2 (germline): SGHAT, FQNNGV. The CDR3 extends over 15 amino acids. The J segment lost 8 bases and the V segment lost 0 bases, leaving 7 bases of the junction unmatched. The CDR3 loop reads CASSLERREMDEQFF. CDR3 in DNA: TGTGCCAGCAGCTTAGAGAGGCGGGAGATGGATGAGCAGTTCTTC.

Comment on this clonotype: The junction differs from germline at one of its ends, possibly a read error. The chain employs TRBV12-3 or TRBV12-4 and TRBJ1-2, with D unclear. The CDR3 consists of 13 residues. Written as DNA, the CDR3 is TGTGCCAGCAGTTACGGACGGAACTATGGCTGCACCTTC. Amino acids: CASSYGRNYGCTF.

V gene TRBV20-1 combines with J gene TRBJ2-1; 8 bases are a match to TRBD1. Germline assignment: CDR1 DFQATT and CDR2 SNEGSKA (reference sequence). The CDR3 is 14 amino acids. V shed 4 bases, J shed 8 bases, and the junction held 10 bases outside the gene matches. The CDR3 spells CSATDGQGGDEQFF. CDR3 bases: TGCAGTGCTACAGACGGACAGGGTGGCGATGAGCAGTTCTTC.

The CDR3 loop reads CASSQDRASGSVGETQYF. In DNA, the CDR3 is TGCGCCAGCAGCCAAGACCGGGCTAGCGGGAGTGTCGGGGAGACCCAGTACTTC. The gene calls are TRBV4-3 and TRBJ2-5; 10 nucleotides match TRBD2. CDR1 LGHNA and CDR2 YSLEER come from the germline V gene. The CDR3 has 18 residues. The V and J ends lost 0 bases and 5 bases, in that order; junction bases with no gene match: 12.

CDR3 coding DNA: TGTGCCAGCAGCTTAATGAACGGACCCTACGAGCAGTACTTC. It specifies CASSLMNGPYEQYF. The chain combines TRBV7-2 with TRBJ2-7; D is ambiguous. V lost 2 bases and J lost 2, with 10 bases in between. Germline lookup yields CDR1 SGHTA and CDR2 FQGNSA. The CDR3 extends over 14 amino acids.

In this sample, this clonotype turned up once. This chain joins TRBV2 and TRBJ2-7; TRBD1 or TRBD2 may be the D gene (6 bases each). Germline V gene data show CDR1 as SNHLY and CDR2 as FYNNEI. The germline V and J ends were trimmed by 6 bases and 9 bases, with 15 bases remaining between them. The CDR3 consists of 12 residues. CDR3 region: CASSPGGSGQYF. The CDR3, as DNA: TGTGCCAGCAGCCCCGGGGGCTCGGGGCAGTACTTC.

The chain has TRBV20-1 and TRBJ2-7; 8 bases match TRBD2. V dropped 3 bases and J dropped 1; count of bases not matched to a gene: 11. From germline, CDR1 is DFQATT and CDR2 SNEGSKA (reference sequence). This CDR3 has 16 residues. In DNA form, the CDR3 reads TGCAGTGCTAGGAGTTCGACTAGCGTACTATCCTACGAGCAGTACTTC. This translates into CSARSSTSVLSYEQYF.